The 15 T cell receptor beta chains below were found in one sample sequenced in a study of CD8 T cells in Susac syndrome. Random-hexamer reverse transcription was applied to roughly 0.45 to 1 ug RNA. Each CDR3 protein is one row after TCRdb ran MiXCR on the immunoSEQ multiplex PCR reads. The profile covers around 80,000 distinct CDR3 sequences, with roughly 95% appearing a single time and 0.52% taken by the ten largest. The sequencing sample was made of CD8+ T cells from PBMCs. Source of these receptors: a human donor with Susac syndrome.

The V and J genes are TRBV25-1 and TRBJ1-2; 9 bases align to TRBD1. The V gene end was trimmed by 3 bases and the J gene end by 4 bases; junction bases not matched to a gene: 6. The CDR3 has 15 residues. The germline V gene encodes CDR1 MGHDK and CDR2 SYGVNS. The CDR3 is CASSDGTGHIYGYTF. The CDR3 DNA follows: TGTGCCAGCAGTGATGGGACAGGGCATATCTATGGCTACACCTTC.

V gene TRBV6-1 combines with J gene TRBJ1-2; possibly TRBD1 for D (6 bases). V shed 3 bases and J shed 6 bases, with 17 bases lying between them. Germline V gene lookup returns CDR1 MNHNS and CDR2 SASEGT. This CDR3 contains 15 residues. CDR3 loop: CASSDPRTEAHGYTF. The CDR3 DNA reads TGTGCCAGCAGTGATCCTCGGACAGAGGCCCATGGCTACACCTTC.

The genes are TRBV12-3 or TRBV12-4 and TRBJ2-1; D gene ambiguous. CDR3 size: 14 residues. Trimming stripped 5 bases from V and 8 bases from J, with 16 bases between. CDR3 amino acids: CASSTTAIGDEQFF. The CDR3 bases are TGTGCCAGCAGTACGACTGCAATTGGGGATGAGCAGTTCTTC.

The V call is TRBV5-6, the J call TRBJ2-1; D might be TRBD1 or TRBD2, each matching 5 bases. Looked up from germline, CDR1 is SGHDT and CDR2 is YYEEEE. The CDR3 extends over 12 amino acids. V lost 0 bases to trimming and J lost 10 bases, with 8 bases between them. CDR3 sequence: CASSLGRGEQFF. The CDR3 nucleotides are TGTGCCAGCAGCTTGGGACGGGGCGAGCAGTTCTTC.

V gene TRBV7-6 combines with J gene TRBJ2-7; tentative D call: TRBD1 (6 bases). Trimming removed 4 bases from V and 3 bases from J, with 13 bases in between. The CDR3 has 14 amino acids. Germline values: CDR1 SGHVS, CDR2 FNYEAQ. This CDR3 reads CASSSEDSFYEQYF. CDR3 in DNA: TGTGCCAGCAGCTCAGAGGACAGTTTCTACGAGCAGTACTTC.

V gene TRBV7-2 combines with J gene TRBJ1-3; TRBD1 is a possible D gene (6 bases). V dropped 1 base and J dropped 9 bases, with 22 bases sitting between them. The V gene's germline CDR1 is SGHTA and CDR2 FQGNSA. This CDR3 is built from 17 residues. The CDR3 DNA reads TGTGCCAGCAGCTTAGGATACCGGGACACAATAGGCGGCACCATATATTTT. Translating it yields CASSLGYRDTIGGTIYF.

The chain employs TRBV4-1 and TRBJ1-5, with D possibly being TRBD1 (5 bases). Trimming stripped 0 bases from V and 8 bases from J, with 14 bases between. Germline values: CDR1 MGHRA, CDR2 YSYEKL. The CDR3 is 15 amino acids. CDR3 sequence reads: CASSQDWSPGEPQHF. DNA of the CDR3: TGCGCCAGCAGCCAAGATTGGTCGCCGGGGGAGCCCCAGCATTTT.

J is TRBJ2-3 and V is TRBV9, with 8 bases aligning to TRBD2. Germline loops: CDR1 SGDLS, CDR2 YYNGEE. The CDR3 extends over 15 amino acids. J gave up 4 bases and V 5 bases, and 9 bases lay outside the gene matches. The CDR3, as DNA: TGTGCCAGCAGGCCCAGCTCGGGGGGGCCAGATACGCAGTATTTT. It yields the protein CASRPSSGGPDTQYF. The entire variable domain, with the rest obtained from reference TRBV9 and TRBJ2-3, is as follows: DSGVTQTPKHLITATGQRVTLRCSPRSGDLSVYWYQQSLDQGLQFLIQYYNGEERAKGNILERFSAQQFPDLHSELNLSSLELGDSALYFCASRPSSGGPDTQYFGPGTRLTVL.

This rearrangement joins TRBV12-3 or TRBV12-4 to TRBJ2-3; TRBD2 agrees at 11 bases. Trimming removed 7 bases from V and 5 bases from J; junction bases left unmatched: 11. CDR3 length: 16 amino acids. The CDR3 bases are TGTGCCAGCATTCCAGTGACTAGCGGGGCTTTAGATACGCAGTATTTT. Translated, it gives CASIPVTSGALDTQYF.

V usage is TRBV30 and J usage is TRBJ1-6; no reliable D call. The germline V gene encodes CDR1 GTSNPN and CDR2 SVGIG (reference sequence). This CDR3 has 16 amino acids. Trimming removed 2 bases from V and 0 bases from J, with 11 bases in between. CDR3 residues: CAWSPSASSYNSPLHF. DNA for the CDR3: TGTGCCTGGAGTCCATCAGCTAGCTCCTATAATTCACCCCTCCACTTT.

This clonotype showed up just a few times. The chain carries TRBV7-9 and TRBJ2-3; possibly TRBD2 for D (5 bases). The germline V and J ends were trimmed by 5 bases and 3 bases, with 9 bases remaining between them. Germline CDR1 reads SEHNR; CDR2 reads FQNEAQ (reference sequence). The CDR3 covers 13 residues. The CDR3 reads CASSPAGTDTQYF. The DNA for the CDR3 is TGTGCCAGCAGCCCCGCGGGTACAGATACGCAGTATTTT.

This chain links TRBV9 with TRBJ1-1; 9 nucleotides match TRBD1. Trimming at V came to 4 bases and at J to 4 bases, leaving 14 bases not matched to a gene. This CDR3 is 17 amino acids long. The germline V gene encodes CDR1 SGDLS and CDR2 YYNGEE. The CDR3 nucleotides read TGTGCCAGCAGCCCTTACTCGGGGGACAGGGACGGCACTGAAGCTTTCTTT. Protein: CASSPYSGDRDGTEAFF.

CDR3 in amino acids: CASSHGSSYEQYF. CDR3 sequence (DNA): TGTGCCAGCAGCCACGGGAGCTCCTACGAGCAGTACTTC. The V and J genes are TRBV3-1 and TRBJ2-7, with a possible D match to TRBD2 (6 bases). Trimming removed 3 bases at V and 0 bases at J, with 6 bases between. This CDR3 comprises 13 residues. Germline V gene sequence: CDR1 LGHDT, CDR2 YNNKEL (reference sequence).

The J gene is TRBJ2-5, the V gene TRBV7-9; D assignment may be TRBD1 or TRBD2 (5 bases each). Germline values: CDR1 SEHNR, CDR2 FQNEAQ (reference sequence). There are 14 residues in the CDR3. Trimming shortened V by 5 bases and J by 1 base, and 11 bases separated the two germline ends. CDR3 amino acids: CASSHRDRQETQYF. The CDR3 DNA reads TGTGCCAGCAGCCACCGGGACCGCCAAGAGACCCAGTACTTC.

The CDR3 here is CASSIRGPETQYF. The CDR3 bases are TGTGCCAGCAGTATCAGGGGGCCAGAGACCCAGTACTTC. The chain is built from TRBV12-3 or TRBV12-4 and TRBJ2-5; the match to TRBD1 covers 8 bases. The junction had 3 bases not matched to a gene; V was cut back by 5 bases and J by 4 bases. The CDR3 is 13 residues long.